Below are 5 T cell receptor beta chains sequenced from a single sample in a study of T cell responses to AZD1222 COVID-19 vaccine. Only in-frame clones appear in the TCRdb table, and some are missing; sequencing was by immunoSEQ multiplex PCR. The table includes 150,000 or so clones, 88% detected once. This specimen consisted of peripheral blood, obtained on day 0 of AZD1222 vaccination. The receptors derive from an adult in good health.

The genes are TRBV6-5 and TRBJ2-4, with TRBD1 as a possible D gene (6 bases). The germline gives CDR1 MNHEY, CDR2 SVGAGI. The CDR3 is made up of 11 amino acids. The V gene lost 6 bases and the J gene lost 11 bases, with 11 bases spanning the gap. The CDR3 DNA follows: TGTGCCAGCAGAGGACAGCCTGTTCAGTACTTC. The encoded protein is CASRGQPVQYF.

The chain has TRBV7-8 and TRBJ1-2, with 9 nucleotides matching TRBD1. The CDR3 runs 16 residues. From germline, CDR1 is SGHVS and CDR2 FQNEAQ. The V and J ends lost 1 base and 7 bases, in that order; junction bases with no gene match: 10. The CDR3 sequence is CASSLDRGLFAGGYTF. The CDR3 region has the DNA TGTGCCAGCAGCTTAGACAGGGGGCTTTTTGCTGGTGGCTACACCTTC.

The gene calls are TRBV19 and TRBJ2-2, with D perhaps matching TRBD1 (7 bases). CDR3 length: 13 residues. Germline CDR1 and CDR2: LNHDA and SQIVND (reference sequence). The V and J ends lost 5 bases and 8 bases respectively, with 12 bases between them. The CDR3 nucleotides are TGTGCCAGTAGTGCACAGGGGACTGGGGAGCTGTTTTTT. It yields the protein CASSAQGTGELFF. The full variable domain, with the rest looked up from reference TRBV19 and TRBJ2-2, is DGGITQSPKYLFRKEGQNVTLSCEQNLNHDAMYWYRQDPGQGLRLIYYSQIVNDFQKGDIAEGYSVSREKKESFPLTVTSAQKNPTAFYLCASSAQGTGELFFGEGSRLTVL.

The chain links TRBV6-5 to TRBJ1-2, with 7 bases aligning to TRBD1. The CDR3 runs 13 residues. Losses at the gene ends were 6 bases for V and 0 bases for J; bases not matched to a gene: 1. CDR1 is MNHEY, CDR2 SVGAGI, per germline. The CDR3 protein is CASRDRSNYGYTF. CDR3 coding DNA: TGTGCCAGCAGGGACAGGTCTAACTATGGCTACACCTTC.

This chain joins TRBV4-1 and TRBJ1-1; no definite D call. The CDR3 is 18 residues long. V lost 1 base, J lost 1 base, and 19 bases lay in between. From germline, CDR1 is MGHRA and CDR2 YSYEKL. The CDR3 DNA reads TGCGCCAGCAGCCAAGGGAGGGCCGGACCGGCCAAGAACACTGAAGCTTTCTTT. Amino acids: CASSQGRAGPAKNTEAFF.